Shown below are 31 T cell receptor beta chains from a single sample sequenced in a study of CD8+CD57+ T cells in acquired aplastic anemia. The use of genomic DNA as template underpinned the TCR beta VDJ and CDR3 profiling. Using its own MiXCR run on the reads, TCRdb lists one record per CDR3 protein. The table lists roughly 170,000 distinct CDR3 sequences, about 50% of them singletons. All sequencing subjects had displayed CD8+CD57+ cell expansion on flow cytometry. Sample: sorted CD4+, CD8+, or CD8+CD57+ T cells (not recorded which) from PBMCs. The receptors stem from a human donor with aplastic anemia.

This clonotype was recorded at least ten times. The J gene is TRBJ2-7, the V gene TRBV6-5, with TRBD1 matching over 8 bases. Germline-derived CDR1 and CDR2 are MNHEY and SVGAGI. The CDR3 length is 15 residues. Trimming at V came to 2 bases and at J to 2 bases, leaving 5 bases not matched to a gene. In DNA form, the CDR3 reads TGTGCCAGCAGTTACACTCGACAGGGGACCTACGAGCAGTACTTC. The encoded protein is CASSYTRQGTYEQYF.

The chain combines TRBV2 with TRBJ2-3; TRBD2 matches 7 bases. This CDR3 spans 18 amino acids. V was clipped by 3 bases and J by 0 bases; unmatched bases: 12. Per germline, CDR1 SNHLY and CDR2 FYNNEI. CDR3 nucleotide sequence: TGTGCCAGCAGTGACCCACCCAACGGGGGGTCTAGCACAGATACGCAGTATTTT. This sequence encodes CASSDPPNGGSSTDTQYF.

This clonotype was seen repeatedly, ten times or more. J is TRBJ2-5 and V is TRBV7-2, with 7 positions matching TRBD2. The CDR3 is made up of 13 amino acids. V lost 5 bases, J lost 3 bases, and 3 bases stayed unmatched. CDR1 is SGHTA and CDR2 is FQGNSA in the germline V gene. This chain's CDR3 is CASSPGLEETQYF. CDR3 sequence (DNA): TGTGCCAGCAGCCCCGGACTAGAAGAGACCCAGTACTTC.

The chain has TRBV4-3 and TRBJ2-2; maybe TRBD1 (5 bases). Germline values: CDR1 LGHNA, CDR2 YSLEER. The CDR3 is 14 amino acids. Trimming took off 0 bases at V and 6 bases at J, with 8 bases between the two ends. CDR3 in DNA: TGCGCCAGCAGCCAAGACAGGGCTCCCGGGGAGCTGTTTTTT. It specifies CASSQDRAPGELFF.

The chain has TRBV2 and TRBJ2-3, with 7 bases identical to TRBD1. CDR1 is SNHLY, CDR2 FYNNEI, per germline. J lost 0 bases, V lost 0 bases, and 3 bases had no gene match. The CDR3 is 16 residues long. CDR3 sequence reads: CASSEAGTASTDTQYF. CDR3 DNA: TGTGCCAGCAGTGAAGCGGGGACAGCTAGCACAGATACGCAGTATTTT.

The CDR3 is CILGTEDTGELFF. CDR3 coding DNA: TGTATCCTCGGGACAGAGGACACCGGGGAGCTGTTTTTT. The V gene is TRBV11-2, the J gene TRBJ2-2; TRBD1 matches at 7 bases. From germline, CDR1 is SGHAT and CDR2 FQNNGV. This CDR3 has 13 amino acids.

The chain carries TRBV24-1 and TRBJ1-2; possible D gene TRBD1, 5 bases. CDR3 length: 13 amino acids. With 3 bases removed from V and 3 bases from J, the gap between germline ends came to 7 bases. From germline, CDR1 is KGHDR and CDR2 SFDVKD. The DNA for the CDR3 is TGTGCCACCAGTGATGACAGCTACTATGGCTACACCTTC. Residues: CATSDDSYYGYTF.

The rearrangement joins TRBV6-1 to TRBJ1-5, with 11 bases that match TRBD1. V trimming: 5 bases; J trimming: 0 bases; junction bases outside the gene matches: 6. Germline CDR1 reads MNHNS; CDR2 reads SASEGT. The CDR3 is made up of 17 amino acids. The CDR3 nucleotides are TGTGCCAGCAGTCCGGACAGGGGGCTGGATAGCAATCAGCCCCAGCATTTT. Protein product: CASSPDRGLDSNQPQHF.

The chain combines TRBV29-1 with TRBJ2-7, with D tentatively TRBD1 (5 bases). This CDR3 comprises 13 residues. CDR1 is SQVTM and CDR2 is ANQGSEA in the germline V gene. The CDR3 DNA reads TGCACCCAGACCGGGCAAAGGGGCTACGAGCAGTACTTC. Translation: CTQTGQRGYEQYF.

The rearrangement uses TRBV7-2 and TRBJ2-3; 11 bases line up with TRBD2. V shed 5 bases and J 5 bases; nucleotides not matched to a gene: 3. This CDR3 has 14 residues. Looked up from germline, CDR1 is SGHTA and CDR2 is FQGNSA. CDR3 in DNA: TGTGCCAGCAGCCGAACTAGCGGGGGAGATACGCAGTATTTT. Protein: CASSRTSGGDTQYF.

This clonotype has more than one count but fewer than ten. A much more abundant neighbour one base away suggests this may be a read error. This chain joins TRBV5-4 and TRBJ1-2; D gene unclear. This CDR3 region has 13 residues. Trimming took off 3 bases at V and 8 bases at J, with 14 bases between the two ends. From germline, CDR1 is SGHNT and CDR2 YYREEE (reference sequence). The CDR3: CASSSTEVVGYTF. For the CDR3, the DNA is TGTGCCAGCAGCTCCACGGAAGTAGTGGGCTACACCTTC.

The chain combines TRBV25-1 with TRBJ2-7; the match to TRBD2 covers 14 bases. The CDR3 is 13 amino acids. The V and J ends lost 8 bases and 5 bases, in that order; junction bases with no gene match: 2. Per germline, CDR1 MGHDK and CDR2 SYGVNS. CDR3 in amino acids: CASGLAGGNEQYF. Written as DNA, the CDR3 is TGTGCCAGCGGACTAGCGGGAGGTAACGAGCAGTACTTC.

This chain links TRBV11-1 with TRBJ2-2, with TRBD2 matching over 11 bases. The CDR3 runs to 16 residues. CDR1 is SGHAT and CDR2 is FQDESV in the germline V gene (reference sequence). With V trimmed by 4 bases and J by 4 bases, 5 bases remained unmatched. The CDR3 loop is CASSSELAGVTGELFF. As DNA, the CDR3 is TGTGCCAGCAGCTCAGAACTAGCGGGAGTCACCGGGGAGCTGTTTTTT.

V gene TRBV7-3 combines with J gene TRBJ1-6; D perhaps matches TRBD1 (5 bases). CDR3 length: 18 amino acids. Germline loops: CDR1 SGHTA, CDR2 FQGTGA. Trimming stripped 4 bases from V and 1 base from J, with 17 bases between. This chain's CDR3 is CASSWGLWILSYNSPLHF. CDR3 DNA sequence: TGTGCCAGCAGCTGGGGACTTTGGATTTTGTCCTATAATTCACCCCTCCACTTT.

Only a few counts were recorded for this clonotype. The germline gene is not matched at one end of the junction; a read error may be the cause. The DNA of the CDR3 is TGTGCCAGCAGCGAAGGGGGGTTGAACACTGAAGCTTTCTTT. It yields the protein CASSEGGLNTEAFF. The gene calls are TRBV2 and TRBJ1-1, with a possible D match to TRBD1 (6 bases). The CDR3 totals 14 residues. Germline CDR1 reads SNHLY; CDR2 reads FYNNEI.

There are a few counts of this clonotype. The rearrangement links TRBV20-1 to TRBJ2-1; D is unclear. The length of the CDR3 is 10 residues. Germline CDR1 DFQATT, CDR2 SNEGSKA (reference sequence). The V gene lost 5 bases and the J gene lost 4 bases, with 3 bases spanning the gap. This CDR3 reads CSAGYNEQFF. DNA of the CDR3: TGCAGTGCTGGTTACAATGAGCAGTTCTTC.

A note on this clonotype: Sequence at one end of the junction differs from germline and may be a read error. The V gene is TRBV10-3, the J gene TRBJ2-5; 7 nucleotides align to TRBD2. The CDR3 totals 16 residues. Looked up from germline, CDR1 is ENHRY and CDR2 is SYGVKD. The CDR3 here is CASSAGEGCAWETQYF. The CDR3 bases are TGTGCCAGCAGTGCCGGGGAGGGTTGCGCGTGGGAGACCCAGTACTTC.

V and J are TRBV12-3 or TRBV12-4 and TRBJ1-1, with a tentative D call TRBD1 (5 bases). V was trimmed by 2 bases and J by 3 bases, leaving 10 bases between them. This CDR3 has 14 amino acids. The CDR3 is CASSLYDSHTEAFF. Here the CDR3 DNA reads TGTGCCAGCAGTTTATACGACAGTCACACTGAAGCTTTCTTT.

As for this clonotype: A read error is possible here, since a much larger clone lies one base away. A read error is likely, as this CDR3 ends without the conserved phenylalanine or tryptophan. V is TRBV4-2 and J is TRBJ2-3; D tentatively reads TRBD1 or TRBD2 (5 bases each). V lost 4 bases and J 3 bases, leaving 23 bases between the germline ends. Germline lookup yields CDR1 LGHNA and CDR2 YNFKEQ. The CDR3 sequence is 18 residues long. The CDR3 nucleotides are TGTGCCAGCAGCCGCGTGGCAGGTGGGGGTAGTAGGACAGATACGCAGTATCTT. Amino acids: CASSRVAGGGSRTDTQYL.

The chain recombines TRBV2 with TRBJ1-2; a possible D gene is TRBD1 (6 bases). Trimming left V 7 bases short and J 2 bases short, with 26 bases between. Germline V gives CDR1 SNHLY, CDR2 FYNNEI. The CDR3 runs to 18 residues. The CDR3, as DNA: TGTGCCAGCATCGGGGTACGGACGAACGGACAGTCGAACTATGGCTACACCTTC. The encoded protein is CASIGVRTNGQSNYGYTF.

The chain joins TRBV20-1 to TRBJ2-5, with TRBD2 matching over 10 bases. Germline V gene sequence: CDR1 DFQATT, CDR2 SNEGSKA (reference sequence). CDR3 length: 14 amino acids. V lost 0 bases, J lost 4 bases, and 2 bases stayed unmatched. CDR3 in amino acids: CSARELAGPETQYF. DNA of the CDR3: TGCAGTGCTAGAGAACTAGCGGGGCCAGAGACCCAGTACTTC.

Comments on this clonotype: Being one base from a much bigger clone, this may be a read error. The CDR3 sequence is CASSVVGGWYGYTF. CDR3 bases: TGTGCCAGCAGCGTAGTTGGAGGGTGGTATGGCTACACCTTC. This rearrangement joins TRBV9 to TRBJ1-2; D unresolved. The V end was cut by 0 bases, the J end by 5 bases, with 11 bases between. CDR1 is SGDLS and CDR2 is YYNGEE in the germline V gene. The CDR3 is made up of 14 amino acids.

The table lists this clonotype with a count of one. The CDR3 spells CASSGPGVEAFF. In DNA form, the CDR3 reads TGTGCCAGCAGCGGCCCAGGAGTGGAAGCTTTCTTT. The chain carries TRBV9 and TRBJ1-1; D is undetermined. The ends were cut back, 3 bases at V and 8 bases at J, with 11 bases in the middle. The CDR3 covers 12 residues. The germline V gene has CDR1 SGDLS and CDR2 YYNGEE.

This clonotype was found a few times. This sequence joins TRBV6-5 and TRBJ2-3, with D tentatively TRBD1 or TRBD2 (6 bases each). The CDR3 spans 17 residues. The germline CDR1 and CDR2 sequences are MNHEY and SVGAGI. V was trimmed by 0 bases and J by 0 bases, leaving 13 bases between them. This CDR3 reads CASSYSFTGTSTDTQYF. The DNA of the CDR3 is TGTGCCAGCAGTTACTCGTTCACAGGGACTAGCACAGATACGCAGTATTTT.

Ten or more counts support this clonotype. The rearrangement joins TRBV5-1 to TRBJ1-3; D is perhaps TRBD1 (6 bases). The CDR3 consists of 15 residues. Trimming took 4 bases from V and 9 from J, leaving 20 bases between them. The germline V gene encodes CDR1 SGHRS and CDR2 YFSETQ. CDR3 sequence (DNA): TGCGCCAGCAGCCCCGGGACATCTTGGGTCGGCACCATATATTTT. Translation: CASSPGTSWVGTIYF.

This chain connects TRBV11-1 to TRBJ2-7; 8 bases are a match to TRBD1. The germline CDR1 and CDR2 sequences are SGHAT and FQDESV (reference sequence). Trimming cost V 1 base and J 3 bases; bases outside gene matches: 8. The CDR3 contains 16 residues. This CDR3 reads CASSLGYGQGFYEQYF. As DNA, the CDR3 is TGTGCCAGCAGCTTAGGATACGGACAGGGCTTCTACGAGCAGTACTTC.

This clonotype was detected many times. The genes are TRBV24-1 and TRBJ1-1; TRBD1 might be the D (5 bases). V was clipped by 0 bases and J by 1 base, with 17 bases between them. The CDR3 covers 18 residues. CDR1 is KGHDR, CDR2 SFDVKD, per germline. CDR3 protein: CATSDLSGTGEKNTEAFF. The CDR3, as DNA: TGTGCCACCAGTGATTTGTCTGGCACAGGCGAGAAGAACACTGAAGCTTTCTTT.

The CDR3 is CSARETEIGASGYNSPLHF. CDR3 nucleotide sequence: TGCAGTGCTAGAGAAACCGAAATCGGGGCCTCGGGTTATAATTCACCCCTCCACTTT. The chain has TRBV20-1 and TRBJ1-6, with a tentative D call TRBD1 (5 bases). Trimming removed 0 bases from V and 4 bases from J, with 22 bases in between. Germline assignment: CDR1 DFQATT and CDR2 SNEGSKA (reference sequence). The CDR3 runs 19 residues.

This clonotype has just a few counts. This chain connects TRBV14 to TRBJ2-7; 8 bases are shared with TRBD1. J gave up 6 bases and V 6 bases, and 13 bases lay outside the gene matches. Germline-derived CDR1 and CDR2 are SGHDN and FVKESK. The CDR3 has 15 residues. The CDR3 spells CASSRGQAAKGEQYF. As DNA, the CDR3 is TGTGCCAGCAGTAGGGGACAGGCGGCGAAGGGCGAGCAGTACTTC.

The chain uses TRBV7-9 and TRBJ1-6; D is possibly TRBD1 (6 bases). V was pared by 3 bases and J by 10 bases, with 13 bases between. The CDR3 totals 14 residues. Germline-derived CDR1 and CDR2 are SEHNR and FQNEAQ (reference sequence). CDR3 DNA sequence: TGTGCCAGCAGCTTGTTGGGGGCGCGGTCACCCCTCCACTTT. Protein product: CASSLLGARSPLHF.

The chain is built from TRBV15 and TRBJ2-3; 7 bases are shared with TRBD1. Germline CDR1 is LNHNV and CDR2 is YYDKDF (reference sequence). Trimming removed 0 bases from V and 6 bases from J; junction bases left unmatched: 6. The CDR3 has 15 amino acids. CDR3 sequence reads: CATSRDPTGVDTQYF. The CDR3 DNA reads as TGTGCCACCAGCAGAGATCCCACAGGGGTGGATACGCAGTATTTT.